The source of this TCR beta chain is a study of cytomegalovirus exposure and HLA in healthy donors. This CDR3 contains 17 residues. V was clipped by 2 bases and J by 1 base; unmatched bases: 8. Per germline, CDR1 SGHRS and CDR2 YFSETQ. Primers: 60 Vbeta forward and 13 Jbeta reverse. Libraries were prepared by immunoSEQ multiplex PCR; TCRdb keeps only in-frame clonotypes and omits some of them. The sample shows 130,000 to 150,000 clones, around 79% of them seen only once. This clone has a handful of counts. What it recognizes is unknown. Study observations and caveats: By a later analysis, the bulk of CMV-associated TCR beta chains appeared HLA-restricted. Data from an earlier analysis indicated that most TCR beta V segments were productive either about 87% or about 30% of the time.

V and J are TRBV5-1 and TRBJ2-2; 7 nucleotides match TRBD2. The sample was PBMCs. The clonotype was recovered from a female donor in good health and CMV-seronegative. The CDR3 DNA reads as TGCGCCAGCAGCTTACGGAGCGGGATCTTGAACACCGGGGAGCTGTTTTTT. This codes for CASSLRSGILNTGELFF.